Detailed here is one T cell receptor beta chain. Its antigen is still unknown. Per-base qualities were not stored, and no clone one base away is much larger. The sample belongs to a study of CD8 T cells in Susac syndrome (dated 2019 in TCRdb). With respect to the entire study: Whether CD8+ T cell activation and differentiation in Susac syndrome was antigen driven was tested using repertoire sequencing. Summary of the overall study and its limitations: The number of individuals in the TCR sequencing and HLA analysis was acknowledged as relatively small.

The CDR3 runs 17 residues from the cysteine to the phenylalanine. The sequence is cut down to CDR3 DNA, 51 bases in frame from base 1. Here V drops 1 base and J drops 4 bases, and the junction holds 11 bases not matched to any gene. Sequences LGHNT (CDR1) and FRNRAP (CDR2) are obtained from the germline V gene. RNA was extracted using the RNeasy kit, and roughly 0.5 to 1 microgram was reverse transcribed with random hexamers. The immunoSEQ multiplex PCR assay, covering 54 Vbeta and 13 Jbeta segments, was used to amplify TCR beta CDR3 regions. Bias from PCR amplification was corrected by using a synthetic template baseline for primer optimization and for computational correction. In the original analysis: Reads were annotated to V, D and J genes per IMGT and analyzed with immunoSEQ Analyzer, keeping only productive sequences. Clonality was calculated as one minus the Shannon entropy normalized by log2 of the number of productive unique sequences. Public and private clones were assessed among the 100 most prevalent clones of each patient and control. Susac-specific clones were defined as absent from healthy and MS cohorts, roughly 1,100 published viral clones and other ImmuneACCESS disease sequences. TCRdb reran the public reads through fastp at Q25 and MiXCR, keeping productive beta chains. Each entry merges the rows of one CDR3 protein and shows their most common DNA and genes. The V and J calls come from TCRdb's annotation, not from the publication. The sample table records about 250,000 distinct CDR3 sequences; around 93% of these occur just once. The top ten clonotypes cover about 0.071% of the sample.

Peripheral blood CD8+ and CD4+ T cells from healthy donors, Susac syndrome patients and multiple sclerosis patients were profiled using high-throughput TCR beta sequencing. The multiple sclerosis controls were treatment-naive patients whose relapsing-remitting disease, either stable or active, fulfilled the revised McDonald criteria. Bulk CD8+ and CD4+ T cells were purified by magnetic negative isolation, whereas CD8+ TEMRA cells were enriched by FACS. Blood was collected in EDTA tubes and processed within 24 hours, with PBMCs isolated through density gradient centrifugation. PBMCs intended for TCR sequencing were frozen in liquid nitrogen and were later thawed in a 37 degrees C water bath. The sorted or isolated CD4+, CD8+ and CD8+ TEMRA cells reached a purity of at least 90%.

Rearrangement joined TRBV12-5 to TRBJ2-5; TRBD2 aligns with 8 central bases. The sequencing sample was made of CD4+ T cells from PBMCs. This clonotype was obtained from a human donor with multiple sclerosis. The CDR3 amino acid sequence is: CASGLDRAGGLGETQYF. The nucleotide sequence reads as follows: TGTGCTAGTGGTTTGGACAGGGCGGGAGGCTTAGGAGAGACCCAGTACTTC.